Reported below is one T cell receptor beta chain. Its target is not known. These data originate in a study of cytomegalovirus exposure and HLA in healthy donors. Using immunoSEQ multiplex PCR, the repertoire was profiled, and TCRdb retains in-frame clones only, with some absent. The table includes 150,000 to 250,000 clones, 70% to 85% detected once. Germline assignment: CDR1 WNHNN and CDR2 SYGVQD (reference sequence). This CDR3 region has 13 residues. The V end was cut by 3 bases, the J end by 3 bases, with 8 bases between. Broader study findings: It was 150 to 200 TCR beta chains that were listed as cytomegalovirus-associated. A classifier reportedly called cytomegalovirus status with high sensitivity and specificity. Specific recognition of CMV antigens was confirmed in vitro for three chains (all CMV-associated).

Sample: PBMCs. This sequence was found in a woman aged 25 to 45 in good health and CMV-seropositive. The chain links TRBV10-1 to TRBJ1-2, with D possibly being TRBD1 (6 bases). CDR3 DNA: TGCGCCAGCAGTGATGCAGGGGACTATGGCTACACCTTC. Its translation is CASSDAGDYGYTF.